This T cell receptor (beta chain) was captured by sequencing in a study of cytomegalovirus exposure and HLA in healthy donors. Remarks on this clone: Its target is unknown.

The germline V and J ends were trimmed by 2 bases and 5 bases, with 13 bases remaining between them. The CDR3 covers 14 residues. Germline V gene data show CDR1 as SGHRS and CDR2 as YFSETQ. Primers for the PCR totalled 60 Vbeta and 13 Jbeta. Generated by immunoSEQ multiplex PCR, the TCRdb table keeps only in-frame clones and is missing some. The sample yields more than 200,000 clones, roughly 80% seen once. Findings of the study overall: The authors later found TCR association rates varying by HLA locus, with DRB1 most and HLA-C fewest. In a later analysis, V- and J-gene trimming of beta chains associated with a DCLRE1C missense variant, replicated independently. Listed as cytomegalovirus-associated were 150 to 200 TCR beta chains.

The rearrangement uses TRBV5-1 and TRBJ1-2; D gene unclear. The sequenced sample was PBMCs. This sequence was found in a man aged 35 to 55 in good health and CMV-seronegative. The CDR3 spells CASSFEGLDYGYTF. CDR3 coding DNA: TGCGCCAGCAGCTTCGAAGGTCTAGATTATGGCTACACCTTC. Complete variable domain (other parts from reference TRBV5-1 and TRBJ1-2): KAGVTQTPRYLIKTRGQQVTLSCSPISGHRSVSWYQQTPGQGLQFLFEYFSETQRNKGNFPGRFSGRQFSNSRSEMNVSTLELGDSALYLCASSFEGLDYGYTFGSGTRLTVV.